This T cell receptor beta chain is drawn from a study of cytomegalovirus exposure and HLA in healthy donors. Turning to this clone: Antigen unknown.

The CDR3 is made up of 12 amino acids. The germline gives CDR1 SGHTS, CDR2 YDEGEE. V lost 1 base, J lost 8 bases, and 7 bases lay in between. Whole-study results and caveats: Prior analysis indicated that the majority of TCR beta V segments exhibited productivity approximately 90% or approximately 30% of the time.

13 Jbeta primers and 60 Vbeta primers were used for the PCR. TCRdb keeps only in-frame clones here, not all; method: immunoSEQ multiplex PCR. The sample has more than 150,000 clones; roughly 87% are singletons. The V and J genes are TRBV5-8 and TRBJ1-3; D possibly corresponds to TRBD1 (5 bases). This receptor was taken from a girl less than two years old in good health and CMV-seronegative. Sequenced: PBMCs. In DNA, the CDR3 is TGTGCCAGCAGCTTGAGGGGCCACACCATATATTTT. Its protein product is CASSLRGHTIYF.